A single T cell receptor beta chain is shown here with its context. As yet, its antigen is unknown. V was cut by 7 bases and J by 4 bases, with 10 bases left in between. The CDR3 consists of 12 residues. From germline, CDR1 is MNHEY and CDR2 SVGAGI. This specimen comes from a study of OX40 agonist ivuxolimab in advanced cancers. Study results and limitations: Not determined was the antigen specificity of the expanded peripheral T cells. At doses 0.1 to 3.0 mg/kg, CD4+ and CD8+ clones expanded.

The assay was immunoSEQ multiplex PCR, and TCRdb's table has in-frame clones only and misses some. This table holds around 69,000 clones, 85% to 90% found once. This TCR derives from an adult with an advanced solid tumor such as melanoma, head and neck, liver or kidney cancer. The chain links TRBV6-5 to TRBJ1-1, with D maybe TRBD1 (5 bases). The material sequenced was CD4+ or CD8+ T cells sorted from blood, taken in a trial of the OX40 agonist ivuxolimab. This CDR3 is CASMRGGTEAFF. CDR3 bases: TGTGCCAGCATGCGGGGGGGCACTGAAGCTTTCTTT.